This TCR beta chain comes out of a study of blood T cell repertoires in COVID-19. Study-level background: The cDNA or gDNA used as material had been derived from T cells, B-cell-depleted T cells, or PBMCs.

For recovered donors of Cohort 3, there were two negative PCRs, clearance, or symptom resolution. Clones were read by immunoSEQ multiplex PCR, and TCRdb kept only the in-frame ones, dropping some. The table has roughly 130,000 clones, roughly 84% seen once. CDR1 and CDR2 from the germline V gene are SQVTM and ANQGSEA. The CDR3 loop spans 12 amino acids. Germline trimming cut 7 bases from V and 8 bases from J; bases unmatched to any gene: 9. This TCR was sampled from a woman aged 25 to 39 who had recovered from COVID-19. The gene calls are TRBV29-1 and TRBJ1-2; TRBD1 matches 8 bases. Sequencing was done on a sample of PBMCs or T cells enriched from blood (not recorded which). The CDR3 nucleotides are TGCAGCGCCAAGACAGGGGCAACGGGCTACACCTTC. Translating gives CSAKTGATGYTF. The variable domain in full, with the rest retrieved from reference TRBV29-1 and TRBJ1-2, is SAVISQKPSRDICQRGTSLTIQCQVDSQVTMMFWYRQQPGQSLTLIATANQGSEATYESGFVIDKFPISRPNLTFSTLTVSNMSPEDSSIYLCSAKTGATGYTFGSGTRLTVV.